Below are 14 T cell receptor beta chains sequenced from a single sample in a study of blood T cell repertoires in COVID-19. Data came from immunoSEQ multiplex PCR; TCRdb stores just in-frame clones and leaves some out. The sample shows a few hundred thousand clones, more than 80% of them seen only once. Source material: PBMCs or T cells enriched from blood (not recorded which). These receptors were obtained from a man aged 35 to 55 who had recovered from COVID-19.

V and J are TRBV9 and TRBJ1-2; 7 positions agree with TRBD1. This CDR3 is 14 amino acids long. CDR1 and CDR2 (germline): SGDLS, YYNGEE. J was trimmed by 7 bases and V by 3 bases; bases with no gene match: 9. The chain's CDR3 is CASSETTGSGGYTF. CDR3 bases: TGTGCCAGCAGCGAGACGACAGGGTCGGGTGGCTACACCTTC.

This chain uses TRBV4-1 with TRBJ2-5; TRBD2 might be the D (5 bases). Germline V gene data show CDR1 as MGHRA and CDR2 as YSYEKL. This CDR3 is 15 amino acids long. The germline V and J ends were trimmed by 0 bases and 2 bases, with 10 bases remaining between them. CDR3 DNA sequence: TGCGCCAGCAGCCAAGACTCGGACTTTCAAGAGACCCAGTACTTC. Translated, it gives CASSQDSDFQETQYF.

This clone has a single count. The chain couples TRBV5-1 to TRBJ1-2, with TRBD1 matching over 12 bases. V lost 3 bases, J lost 6 bases, and 6 bases stayed unmatched. The CDR3 is 15 residues long. The germline V gene has CDR1 SGHRS and CDR2 YFSETQ. DNA for the CDR3: TGCGCCAGCAGCTCGCCGGGACAGGGGGCAAATGGCTACACCTTC. Encoded protein: CASSSPGQGANGYTF.

The V call is TRBV27, the J call TRBJ1-6, with a possible D match to TRBD1 (5 bases). Deletions cut 6 bases from V and 8 bases from J, with 11 bases between. The CDR3 is made up of 13 amino acids. Germline CDR1 MNHEY, CDR2 SMNVEV (reference sequence). The CDR3: CASRWGGDSPLHF. The CDR3 nucleotides read TGTGCCAGCAGGTGGGGGGGTGATTCACCCCTCCACTTT.

J is TRBJ2-1 and V is TRBV7-9; 7 bases align to TRBD2. CDR3 size: 15 residues. Germline V CDR1 and CDR2: SEHNR, FQNEAQ (reference sequence). The V segment lost 1 base and the J segment 6 bases; nucleotides outside the gene matches: 6. The CDR3 reads CASSLGSGKGNEQFF. The CDR3 DNA sequence: TGTGCCAGCAGCTTAGGAAGCGGGAAGGGCAATGAGCAGTTCTTC.

The V call is TRBV5-1, the J call TRBJ2-7, with TRBD2 matching 12 bases. CDR3 length: 15 residues. With V trimmed by 4 bases and J by 2 bases, 4 bases remained unmatched. Germline V gene lookup returns CDR1 SGHRS and CDR2 YFSETQ. The CDR3 loop is CASSNGTSGPYEQYF. The CDR3 DNA is TGCGCCAGCAGCAATGGGACTAGCGGGCCCTACGAGCAGTACTTC.

The V gene is TRBV27, the J gene TRBJ1-5; no clear D. V was shortened by 3 bases and J by 2 bases, with 8 bases between the two germline ends. This CDR3 has 14 amino acids. Germline loops: CDR1 MNHEY, CDR2 SMNVEV (reference sequence). CDR3 amino acids: CASSLVPGNQPQHF. DNA of the CDR3: TGTGCCAGCAGTTTGGTTCCAGGCAATCAGCCCCAGCATTTT.

The V gene is TRBV21-1, the J gene TRBJ2-1; the table names TRBD1, a call not compared with the DNA. TRBV21-1 is assigned pseudogene status. The CDR3 is made up of 15 amino acids. CDR3 protein: CASSFRDRSYNEQFF. In nucleotides, the CDR3 is TGTGCCAGCAGCTTCCGGGACAGGTCTTACAATGAGCAGTTCTTC.

The chain has TRBV15 and TRBJ2-4; TRBD1 aligns across 7 bases. V lost 4 bases and J lost 4; bases outside the gene matches: 7. The CDR3 has 15 residues. Germline-derived CDR1 and CDR2 are LNHNV and YYDKDF (reference sequence). This CDR3 reads CATSKTKGQKNIQYF. The CDR3 bases are TGTGCCACCAGCAAAACCAAGGGACAGAAAAACATTCAGTACTTC.

The V call is TRBV18, the J call TRBJ1-2; D gene unclear. The CDR3 extends over 13 amino acids. Germline V lookup: CDR1 KGHSH, CDR2 LQKENI. Trimming took 4 bases from V and 4 from J, leaving 10 bases between them. CDR3 loop: CASSRGVAYGYTF. The CDR3 coding sequence is TGTGCCAGCTCACGCGGTGTGGCCTATGGCTACACCTTC.

The rearrangement uses TRBV3-1 (or the pseudogene TRBV3-2) and TRBJ2-7, with D possibly TRBD1 on 5 matching bases. Trimming removed 6 bases from V and 9 bases from J, with 21 bases in between. CDR3 length equals 14 residues. Germline loops: CDR1 LGHDT, CDR2 YNNKEL (reference sequence). CDR3 loop: CASSDPQQARAQYF. The CDR3 DNA is TGTGCCAGCAGTGACCCCCAACAGGCTAGGGCGCAGTACTTC.

This clone was counted ten times or more. V gene TRBV10-1 combines with J gene TRBJ2-2; D not certain. CDR1 is WNHNN, CDR2 SYGVQD, per germline (reference sequence). The CDR3 has 13 residues. The germline V and J ends were trimmed by 4 bases and 5 bases, with 8 bases remaining between them. The CDR3 sequence is CASSATVTGELFF. CDR3 nucleotides: TGCGCCAGCAGTGCAACGGTAACCGGGGAGCTGTTTTTT.

The chain is built from TRBV11-3 and TRBJ2-3, with D possibly TRBD2 on 6 matching bases. CDR3 length equals 14 residues. Germline V CDR1 and CDR2: SGHNT, YENEEA. The V end lost 6 bases, the J end lost 5 bases, and 15 bases lay between the germline ends. The CDR3 sequence is CASSRGSGRDTQYF. The CDR3 DNA reads TGTGCCAGCAGTCGGGGGTCGGGGAGAGATACGCAGTATTTT.

This chain links TRBV5-1 with TRBJ2-1; 8 bases line up with TRBD1. The CDR3 has 16 amino acids. Germline V lookup: CDR1 SGHRS, CDR2 YFSETQ. V gave up 3 bases and J gave up 3 bases; unmatched junction bases: 8. The CDR3 is CASSSGQGNFYNEQFF. The CDR3, as DNA: TGCGCCAGCAGCTCCGGACAGGGAAATTTCTACAATGAGCAGTTCTTC.